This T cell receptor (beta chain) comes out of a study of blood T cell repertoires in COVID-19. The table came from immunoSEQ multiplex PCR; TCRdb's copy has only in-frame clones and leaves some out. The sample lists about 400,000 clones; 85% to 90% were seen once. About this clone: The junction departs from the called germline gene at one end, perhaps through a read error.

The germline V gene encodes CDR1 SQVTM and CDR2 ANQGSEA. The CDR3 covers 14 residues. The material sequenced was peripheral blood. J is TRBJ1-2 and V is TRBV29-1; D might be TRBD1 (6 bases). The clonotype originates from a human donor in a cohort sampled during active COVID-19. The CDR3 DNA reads TGCCGCGTTGACCGGGGAGGGGGGGGCGATGGCTACACCTTC. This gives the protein CRVDRGGGGDGYTF.